This T cell receptor (beta chain) was found in a study of blood T cells in healthy people across ages. Primed by a sample-barcoded 5' primer and a J-beta primer mix, a second PCR proceeded for about 7 to 12 cycles. MiXCR was run by TCRdb on the 5' RACE reads, yielding one entry per CDR3 protein. The profile shows 500,000 to 550,000 distinct CDR3 sequences, around 24% of them singletons. Germline values: CDR1 DFQATT, CDR2 SNEGSKA (reference sequence). This CDR3 spans 13 amino acids. V dropped 0 bases and J dropped 7 bases, with 12 bases sitting between them. In addition, the sample was reused for a study of T cells of mothers and their children.

The chain joins TRBV20-1 to TRBJ1-2; D is unclear. Sequencing was carried out using blood. The receptor's source is a boy between 10 and 17 years old in good health. Here the CDR3 reads CSAREVLESGYTF. The CDR3 nucleotides read TGCAGTGCTAGAGAAGTACTGGAATCTGGCTACACCTTC.